This T cell receptor beta chain was found in a study of shared clonotypes between healthy human individuals (dated by TCRdb to the early 2020s). Some background on the complete study: A couple of women and a few men aged 18 to 49 years were included in the cohort. Between about 0.8 and 9 billion PBMCs per donor were obtained by leukapheresis. Libraries were prepared and TCR repertoires were sequenced by different laboratories using diverse techniques, in order to increase sequencing depth and limit assay-specific biases. Blood TCR repertoires of roughly five healthy adults were deeply sequenced to estimate repertoire size and the extent of clonotype sharing between individuals.

Trimming costs V 2 bases and J 4 bases, and their ends lie 5 bases apart. CDR1 and CDR2 are read off the germline V gene as SGHDT and YYEEEE. The CDR3 covers 12 residues, taking in both the cysteine and the phenylalanine. This entry keeps only the CDR3 DNA: 36 bases, framed from base 1. Donors were healthy HIV-negative adults with no recently reported acute infections or vaccinations. All donors were Caucasian adults living in Nashville, Tennessee, USA. For unsorted samples, roughly 90 million PBMCs were counted, and genomic DNA was extracted using the QIAamp DNA Blood Mini kit. Blood was obtained by leukapheresis, after which PBMCs were separated by Ficoll-Histopaque density gradient centrifugation and cryopreserved in liquid nitrogen vapor phase. Overall results and qualifications from the work: Based on pairwise subsampling, the degree of clonotype sharing among donors was expected to be affected by sequencing depth. Because the study included only a small number of donors, the genetic and exposure-history diversity represented was limited. Sampling was limited to blood, and TCR repertoires in tissue likely differ from TCR repertoires in blood.

Comments on this clone: There is no known antigen for this receptor. No qualities accompany the bases; no much larger clone lies one base away.

Using the deep immunoSEQ assay, multiplex PCR amplified TCR CDR3 regions from genomic DNA. Extracted genomic DNA from each cell subset was distributed evenly across all wells of several immunoSEQ 96-well plates, and each plate was treated as a replicate. For unsorted PBMC, each replicate PCR was loaded with roughly 0.3 ug genomic DNA, equivalent to about 30,000 T cell genomes. Ten immunoSEQ deep assay plates were used to sequence the unsorted PBMC genomic DNA. Purified libraries were quantified with a Qubit 3.0 fluorometer, sized on a Bioanalyzer 2100, and re-quantified with the KAPA Library Quantification kit. A separate single-read 150-cycle Illumina NextSeq 550 flow cell was used to sequence each immunoSEQ 96-well plate. As for the original processing: Because only junctional sequences without quality scores were contained in the immunoSEQ output, filtering matching that applied to full-length reads could not be performed. Sequences were annotated with PyIR, a Python wrapper for IgBLAST v1.9, and V/J genes and CDR3 were assigned using IMGT germline references. Reads were removed for weak V/J assignments (E-value above 1e-6), missing CDR3, stop codons, out-of-frame junctions, or ambiguous translated residues. V3J clonotypes were defined as sequences sharing an identical inferred V gene, J gene, and CDR3 amino acid sequence. The percentage overlap between two repertoires was calculated by dividing the number of shared unique clonotypes by the size of the smaller repertoire. RTK rarefaction, the Chao1 estimator, and Recon v2.1 estimates of unobserved clonotypes were used to assess repertoire richness. TCRdb re-hosts the immuneACCESS table, in-frame sequences only. Its copies lack some clones; in the studies checked, an unresolved V gene accounts for under half of them, and the cause for the rest is not known. The D gene and trimming were derived from the DNA, and the V and J assignments and clone size from that table. Present in this sample are approximately 500,000 clones, 75% to 80% of which were seen just once. The ten largest clones represent roughly an eighth of the sample.

The source material was PBMCs. The chain is made from TRBV5-6 and TRBJ2-3, with no D gene named confidently. This TCR came from a woman between 40 and 55 years old in good health. Some clones in this sample may be carry-over from other donors' samples. The CDR3 region: CASSFGSDTQYF. The DNA reads TGTGCCAGCAGCTTTGGGTCAGATACGCAGTATTTT.